Below are 18 T cell receptor beta chains sequenced from a single sample in a study of cytomegalovirus exposure and HLA in healthy donors. PCR primers comprised 60 Vbeta and 13 Jbeta primers. The protocol was immunoSEQ multiplex PCR, while the TCRdb copy is restricted to in-frame clones and leaves out a portion. Of around 130,000 clones listed, almost 85% are singletons. The sample taken for sequencing was PBMCs. The receptors were gathered from a woman aged 18-35 years in good health and CMV-seronegative.

V usage is TRBV6-6 and J usage is TRBJ2-1; 10 bases line up with TRBD2. This CDR3 contains 14 residues. The germline gives CDR1 MNHNY, CDR2 SVGAGI (reference sequence). Trimming cost V 7 bases and J 6 bases; bases outside gene matches: 6. The CDR3 here is CASTLRTSGNEQFF. CDR3 nucleotide sequence: TGTGCCAGCACCCTAAGGACTAGCGGCAATGAGCAGTTCTTC.

V and J are TRBV4-1 and TRBJ1-3; possibly TRBD1 for D (5 bases). V lost 0 bases and J lost 8, with 8 bases in between. The germline V gene encodes CDR1 MGHRA and CDR2 YSYEKL. CDR3 length: 13 amino acids. CDR3 residues: CASSQDRDYTIYF. Written as DNA, the CDR3 is TGCGCCAGCAGCCAAGACAGGGATTACACCATATATTTT.

This chain joins TRBV7-9 and TRBJ2-7; D uncertain. Germline CDR1 is SEHNR and CDR2 is FQNEAQ (reference sequence). The CDR3 has 11 residues. The V end lost 6 bases, the J end lost 5 bases, and 8 bases lay between the germline ends. CDR3 coding DNA: TGTGCCAGCAGGAGTAGCCACGAGCAGTACTTC. This gives the protein CASRSSHEQYF.

This clone was seen only once. The CDR3 reads CSYGGASTDTQYF. In DNA form, the CDR3 reads TGCAGTTACGGGGGGGCTAGCACAGATACGCAGTATTTT. The chain is built from TRBV29-1 and TRBJ2-3, with TRBD2 matching 8 bases. The CDR3 has 13 amino acids. The V gene's germline CDR1 is SQVTM and CDR2 ANQGSEA.

This clone came up a few times. The J gene is TRBJ1-1, the V gene TRBV27; D ambiguous. V lost 0 bases, J lost 3 bases, and 5 bases lay in between. The CDR3 spans 13 residues. Germline V gene data show CDR1 as MNHEY and CDR2 as SMNVEV (reference sequence). DNA of the CDR3: TGTGCCAGCAGTTTATCGCCGGACACTGAAGCTTTCTTT. Encoded protein: CASSLSPDTEAFF.

This clone turned up a few times. The gene calls are TRBV6-5 and TRBJ2-2, with D possibly TRBD2 on 6 matching bases. Trimming shortened V by 7 bases and J by 5 bases, and 14 bases separated the two germline ends. The CDR3 contains 14 residues. Germline CDR1 is MNHEY and CDR2 is SVGAGI. The CDR3 coding sequence is TGTGCCAGCACCTACGGAGGGGATACCGGGGAGCTGTTTTTT. Translating gives CASTYGGDTGELFF.

For this clone: The sample carries other DNA sequences with the same CDR3. The J gene is TRBJ1-2, the V gene TRBV2; TRBD1 might be the D (5 bases). This CDR3 has 12 residues. The V end lost 5 bases, the J end lost 4 bases, and 8 bases lay between the germline ends. The germline CDR1 and CDR2 sequences are SNHLY and FYNNEI. CDR3 amino acids: CASSSDSYGYTF. Written as DNA, the CDR3 is TGTGCCAGCAGTAGCGACAGCTATGGCTACACCTTC.

This chain links TRBV19 with TRBJ2-1; 9 nucleotides match TRBD2. The J segment lost 7 bases and the V segment lost 3 bases, leaving 7 bases of the junction unmatched. Per the germline V gene, CDR1 is LNHDA and CDR2 is SQIVND (reference sequence). The CDR3 sequence is 15 residues long. The CDR3 DNA reads as TGTGCCAGTAGTATGATTCTAGCGGGGCGGAATGAGCAGTTCTTC. Protein product: CASSMILAGRNEQFF.

This sequence joins TRBV14 and TRBJ2-1, with D hard to call. V was clipped by 5 bases and J by 2 bases, with 13 bases between them. The CDR3 length is 15 residues. CDR1 is SGHDN, CDR2 FVKESK, per germline. CDR3 residues: CASSVKTIPYNEQFF. CDR3 sequence (DNA): TGTGCCAGCAGCGTCAAGACAATCCCCTACAATGAGCAGTTCTTC.

The genes are TRBV7-6 and TRBJ2-7; the D gene is possibly TRBD2 (5 bases). In germline, CDR1 is SGHVS, CDR2 FNYEAQ. CDR3 size: 13 residues. Trimming shortened V by 1 base and J by 7 bases, and 11 bases separated the two germline ends. The CDR3 loop is CASSLGIGGEQYF. CDR3 DNA: TGTGCCAGCAGCTTAGGGATCGGCGGGGAGCAGTACTTC. The full variable domain, completed using reference TRBV7-6 and TRBJ2-7, is GAGVSQSPRYKVTKRGQDVALRCDPISGHVSLYWYRQALGQGPEFLTYFNYEAQQDKSGLPNDRFSAERPEGSISTLTIQRTEQRDSAMYRCASSLGIGGEQYFGPGTRLTVT.

The chain employs TRBV6-6 and TRBJ1-6, with TRBD1 identical over 9 bases. Germline assignment: CDR1 MNHNY and CDR2 SVGAGI (reference sequence). The CDR3 is 15 residues long. V lost 7 bases and J lost 7; bases outside the gene matches: 8. The CDR3 loop reads CASTHDGTGNSPLHF. The DNA for the CDR3 is TGTGCCAGCACTCACGACGGGACAGGGAATTCACCCCTCCACTTT.

V usage is TRBV11-3 and J usage is TRBJ2-2; possibly TRBD1 for D (6 bases). The ends were cut back, 1 base at V and 8 bases at J, with 8 bases in the middle. Germline CDR1 SGHNT, CDR2 YENEEA. The CDR3 has 13 residues. CDR3 residues: CASSLVRGGELFF. CDR3 bases: TGTGCCAGCAGCTTAGTCAGGGGAGGGGAGCTGTTTTTT.

The chain carries TRBV11-2 and TRBJ2-7; 12 bases line up with TRBD2. J was trimmed by 3 bases and V by 3 bases; bases with no gene match: 6. Germline V lookup: CDR1 SGHAT, CDR2 FQNNGV. The CDR3 has 16 residues. The CDR3 reads CASSFPPGLAGYEQYF. For the CDR3, the DNA is TGTGCCAGCAGCTTCCCCCCGGGACTAGCGGGCTACGAGCAGTACTTC.

The chain carries TRBV27 and TRBJ1-2; 10 bases fit TRBD1. V trimming: 5 bases; J trimming: 7 bases; junction bases outside the gene matches: 4. There are 13 residues in the CDR3. Germline V CDR1 and CDR2: MNHEY, SMNVEV (reference sequence). DNA of the CDR3: TGTGCCAGCAGTGCCGACAGGGGGCCTGGCTACACCTTC. Amino acid sequence: CASSADRGPGYTF.

The chain employs TRBV27 and TRBJ2-3; a possible D gene is TRBD2 (7 bases). CDR3 length: 14 residues. The germline V gene has CDR1 MNHEY and CDR2 SMNVEV (reference sequence). Trimming removed 11 bases at V and 4 bases at J, with 19 bases between. CDR3: CASRVGGVPDTQYF. The DNA of the CDR3 is TGTGCCTCGAGAGTAGGGGGGGTCCCAGATACGCAGTATTTT.

This clone was detected once. The chain combines TRBV7-3 with TRBJ1-1, with D perhaps TRBD1 (5 bases). Trimming removed 5 bases at V and 0 bases at J, with 13 bases between. The CDR3 runs to 15 residues. Germline CDR1 is SGHTA and CDR2 is FQGTGA. CDR3 DNA: TGTGCCAGCAGCCCGGCGGTGGACATGAACACTGAAGCTTTCTTT. Amino acid sequence: CASSPAVDMNTEAFF.

V and J are TRBV19 and TRBJ2-1; 9 bases match TRBD2. The junction had 6 bases not matched to a gene; V was cut back by 6 bases and J by 0 bases. This CDR3 is built from 16 residues. From germline, CDR1 is LNHDA and CDR2 SQIVND (reference sequence). The CDR3, as DNA: TGTGCCAGTAGCGTGGCGGGGGGGAGCTCCTACAATGAGCAGTTCTTC. It translates to CASSVAGGSSYNEQFF.

V is TRBV25-1 and J is TRBJ2-7; 8 bases are shared with TRBD2. V shed 2 bases, J shed 7 bases, and the junction held 13 bases outside the gene matches. This CDR3 is 16 amino acids long. CDR1 is MGHDK, CDR2 SYGVNS, per germline. The CDR3 sequence is CASSERNGTRPEEQYF. The CDR3 coding sequence is TGTGCCAGCAGTGAACGGAACGGGACTAGGCCTGAAGAGCAGTACTTC.